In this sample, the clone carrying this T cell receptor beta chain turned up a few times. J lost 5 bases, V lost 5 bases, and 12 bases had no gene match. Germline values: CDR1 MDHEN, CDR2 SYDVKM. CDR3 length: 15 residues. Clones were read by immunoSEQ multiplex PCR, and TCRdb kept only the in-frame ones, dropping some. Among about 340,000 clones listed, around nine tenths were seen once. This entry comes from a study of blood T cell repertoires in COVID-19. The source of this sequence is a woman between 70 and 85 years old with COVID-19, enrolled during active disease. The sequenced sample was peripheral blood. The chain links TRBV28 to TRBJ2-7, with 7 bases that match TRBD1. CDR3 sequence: CASSGPRGLGNEQYF. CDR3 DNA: TGTGCCAGCAGTGGCCCAAGGGGGCTTGGGAACGAGCAGTACTTC.